In its sample, the clone carrying this T cell receptor (beta chain) was seen many times. Its specificity is not known. The CDR3 covers 14 residues. CDR1 is ENHRY, CDR2 SYGVKD, per germline. V shed 2 bases and J shed 1 base, with 9 bases lying between them. Unique molecular identifiers were affixed to single, distinct cDNA molecules. TCRdb passed the 5' RACE reads through MiXCR, listing each CDR3 protein once. Of about 30,000 distinct CDR3 sequences detected, 3% to 5% appear once; the ten largest clones hold around 8.5%. The record originates from a study of early T cells in non-severe SARS-CoV-2 infection. The overall study: Chains stayed unpaired after sequencing of bulk RNA from unsorted whole blood.

Study-level results: In VDJdb matching, anti-spike CD8 responses were favored while private and CD4 specificities went missing.

This clonotype originated in an adult who was a healthcare worker with PCR-confirmed SARS-CoV-2 infection or an uninfected control (not recorded which). The source material was whole blood. The chain has TRBV10-3 and TRBJ2-7; no clear D. This CDR3 is CAISERGDSYEQYF. The CDR3 DNA reads TGTGCCATCAGTGAGCGCGGAGATTCCTACGAGCAGTACTTC.